The 11 T cell receptor beta chains in this list originate from one sample, sequenced in a study of blood T cells in healthy people across ages. It was with a sample-barcoded 5' primer and a J-beta primer mix that a second PCR of about 6 to 11 cycles was run. TCRdb itself ran the 5' RACE reads through MiXCR, one entry per CDR3 protein. The sample contains around 900,000 distinct CDR3 sequences, roughly 51% of which appear only once. The sequencing sample was made of blood. All receptors derive from a woman aged 60-75 years in good health.

This chain joins TRBV30 and TRBJ2-7, with D perhaps TRBD2 (6 bases). The CDR3 runs to 13 residues. The germline V gene has CDR1 GTSNPN and CDR2 SVGIG (reference sequence). V lost 3 bases and J lost 1, with 10 bases in between. DNA of the CDR3: TGTGCCTGGAGCCCGGGGGTTTCCTACGAGCAGTACTTC. Translated, it gives CAWSPGVSYEQYF.

V usage is TRBV19 and J usage is TRBJ2-3; D not certain. Deletions cut 0 bases from V and 1 base from J, with 8 bases between. Germline V gene lookup returns CDR1 LNHDA and CDR2 SQIVND (reference sequence). The CDR3 length is 15 residues. This CDR3 is CASSIDGARTDTQYF. CDR3 nucleotides: TGTGCCAGTAGTATAGATGGTGCTCGCACAGATACGCAGTATTTT.

This chain uses TRBV12-3 or TRBV12-4 with TRBJ2-5, with 7 nucleotides matching TRBD1. The DNA matches TRBJ2-7 better at its end, which makes the J call doubtful. The CDR3 is made up of 15 amino acids. CDR3 in amino acids: CASSPTGKGSYEQYF. The CDR3 DNA follows: TGTGCCAGCAGCCCGACAGGGAAGGGGTCCTACGAGCAGTACTTC.

The CDR3 is CASSLFEREQYF. The CDR3 DNA is TGTGCCAGCAGCTTATTCGAGCGGGAGCAGTACTTC. The chain is built from TRBV7-2 and TRBJ2-7; maybe TRBD2 (5 bases). Trimming pared 2 bases from V and 7 bases from J, leaving 9 bases between. The germline V gene has CDR1 SGHTA and CDR2 FQGNSA. The CDR3 sequence is 12 residues long.

This clonotype came up a few times. This rearrangement joins TRBV4-1 to TRBJ2-1; D might be TRBD2 (6 bases). The CDR3 is 17 amino acids. V gave up 2 bases and J gave up 8 bases, with 22 bases separating them. Germline CDR1 is MGHRA and CDR2 is YSYEKL. The CDR3 sequence: CASSQSRLGGGVDEQFF. DNA of the CDR3: TGCGCCAGCAGCCAATCTCGCCTGGGGGGAGGCGTAGATGAGCAGTTCTTC.

This chain links TRBV6-2 or TRBV6-3 with TRBJ1-4; D is uncertain. CDR3 length: 11 residues. Germline V lookup: CDR1 MNHEY, CDR2 SVGEGT. Trimming took 6 bases from V and 8 from J, leaving 7 bases between them. CDR3 in amino acids: CASSIAEKLFF. CDR3 sequence (DNA): TGTGCCAGCAGCATAGCAGAAAAACTGTTTTTT.

This clonotype has ten or more counts. This sequence joins TRBV25-1 and TRBJ2-1; TRBD2 matches 11 bases. Germline CDR1 reads MGHDK; CDR2 reads SYGVNS. V trimming: 4 bases; J trimming: 1 base; junction bases outside the gene matches: 12. The CDR3 runs 19 residues. CDR3 loop: CASSGEASGRLWSYNEQFF. The CDR3 coding sequence is TGTGCCAGCAGTGGCGAGGCTAGCGGGAGGTTATGGTCCTACAATGAGCAGTTCTTC.

This clonotype was recorded once. A read error may account for a junction end that differs from germline. The CDR3 sequence is CASGDGTALQETQYF. In nucleotides, the CDR3 is TGTGCCAGCGGTGACGGGACAGCATTACAAGAGACCCAGTACTTC. V usage is TRBV2 and J usage is TRBJ2-5; 7 positions agree with TRBD1. CDR1 and CDR2 from the germline V gene are SNHLY and FYNNEI. The CDR3 is 15 amino acids.

This clonotype was seen more than once but under ten times. The CDR3 is CASRSRYTQYF. The CDR3 DNA sequence: TGCGCCAGCAGATCCCGCTATACGCAGTATTTT. The genes are TRBV5-1 and TRBJ2-3; no clear D. V lost 5 bases to trimming and J lost 7 bases, with 8 bases between them. Germline V gene sequence: CDR1 SGHRS, CDR2 YFSETQ. CDR3 length equals 11 residues.

The chain combines TRBV28 with TRBJ2-1; D possibly corresponds to TRBD2 (5 bases). The length of the CDR3 is 14 residues. Trimming shortened V by 7 bases and J by 4 bases, and 14 bases separated the two germline ends. Germline values: CDR1 MDHEN, CDR2 SYDVKM. The CDR3 reads CASIASGGYNEQFF. The DNA of the CDR3 is TGTGCCAGCATCGCCAGCGGAGGATACAATGAGCAGTTCTTC.

The chain employs TRBV6-4 and TRBJ2-7; D is ambiguous. The closer fit of TRBJ2-5 to the DNA end suggests the J call may be wrong. Germline CDR1 is MRHNA and CDR2 is SNTAGT. This CDR3 has 14 amino acids. CDR3 sequence (DNA): TGTGCCAGCAGTGAGGAGACCTGGTCAGAGACCCAGTACTTC. It is translated as CASSEETWSETQYF.